What follows are 27 T cell receptor beta chains derived from one specimen sequenced in a study of T cells in Graves' hyperthyroidism and ophthalmopathy. The investigators amplified TCR beta CDR3 regions from RNA transcripts. TCR CDR3 regions were first amplified by RT-PCR with HTBI primers. A single record per CDR3 protein comes from TCRdb applying MiXCR to the multiplex PCR reads. Found here are approximately 400,000 distinct CDR3 sequences, around 15% of them singletons; the top ten hold 25% to 30%. Sample: blood. The source of these receptors is a man aged 50 or older with Graves' ophthalmopathy.

The rearrangement uses TRBV20-1 and TRBJ2-1; possibly TRBD2 for D (5 bases). CDR1 and CDR2 (germline): DFQATT, SNEGSKA (reference sequence). Trimming cost V 6 bases and J 6 bases, with 15 bases left between them. The CDR3 has 13 amino acids. CDR3 in amino acids: CSARLAEANEQFF. The CDR3 bases are TGCAGTGCCCGACTCGCGGAGGCCAATGAGCAGTTCTTC.

This clonotype was seen many times. V is TRBV7-2 and J is TRBJ2-3; no clear D gene. This CDR3 spans 14 amino acids. Trimming took off 0 bases at V and 2 bases at J, with 6 bases between the two ends. Per germline, CDR1 SGHTA and CDR2 FQGNSA. The CDR3 region has the DNA TGTGCCAGCAGCTTAGCTTTCCTCACAGATACGCAGTATTTT. Translating it yields CASSLAFLTDTQYF. The entire variable domain, with the rest obtained from reference TRBV7-2 and TRBJ2-3, is as follows: GAGVSQSPSNKVTEKGKDVELRCDPISGHTALYWYRQSLGQGLEFLIYFQGNSAPDKSGLPSDRFSAERTGGSVSTLTIQRTQQEDSAVYLCASSLAFLTDTQYFGPGTRLTVL.

Comments on this clonotype: A much larger clone lies one base from this, so it may be a read error. The chain joins TRBV30 to TRBJ2-7; TRBD2 matches at 7 bases. Trimming removed 1 base from V and 6 bases from J; junction bases left unmatched: 9. CDR1 GTSNPN and CDR2 SVGIG come from the germline V gene (reference sequence). The CDR3 has 14 amino acids. In DNA, the CDR3 is TGTGCCTGGAGTGCCCGACGGACTAGTGTCGAGCAGTACTTC. Its translation: CAWSARRTSVEQYF.

In this sample, this clonotype turned up many times. The genes are TRBV3-1 and TRBJ2-3; D is possibly TRBD2 (6 bases). This CDR3 is built from 17 residues. CDR1 LGHDT and CDR2 YNNKEL come from the germline V gene (reference sequence). Trimming removed 0 bases at V and 2 bases at J, with 15 bases between. The CDR3 spells CASSQDSGSGYTDTQYF. In DNA form, the CDR3 reads TGTGCCAGCAGCCAAGATTCGGGTAGCGGATACACAGATACGCAGTATTTT.

This clonotype was detected many times. The rearrangement uses TRBV24-1 and TRBJ2-1, with 10 bases lining up with TRBD2. V was clipped by 4 bases and J by 8 bases; unmatched bases: 10. The germline gives CDR1 KGHDR, CDR2 SFDVKD. CDR3 size: 16 residues. The CDR3 sequence: CATSEPSGRGNDEQFF. CDR3 nucleotides: TGTGCCACCAGTGAACCCAGCGGGAGGGGTAACGATGAGCAGTTCTTC.

This clonotype was counted many times. This chain connects TRBV30 to TRBJ2-5; D is uncertain. In germline, CDR1 is GTSNPN, CDR2 SVGIG (reference sequence). V dropped 0 bases and J dropped 2 bases, with 7 bases sitting between them. CDR3 length equals 13 residues. CDR3 loop: CAWSVWAQETQYF. The CDR3 DNA reads as TGTGCCTGGAGTGTCTGGGCACAAGAGACCCAGTACTTC.

This clonotype has at least ten counts. The gene calls are TRBV12-3 or TRBV12-4 and TRBJ2-1; D is unresolved. V lost 6 bases, J lost 3 bases, and 6 bases lay in between. The CDR3 loop spans 12 amino acids. In nucleotides, the CDR3 is TGTGCCAGCAGCCAATACTACAATGAGCAGTTCTTC. Protein: CASSQYYNEQFF.

This clonotype was seen only a few times. A read error may be the cause here, since a much bigger clone is one base away. The chain has TRBV2 and TRBJ2-1, with no clear D. Germline V gives CDR1 SNHLY, CDR2 FYNNEI. Trimming left V 4 bases short and J 0 bases short, with 10 bases between. The CDR3 sequence is 15 residues long. The CDR3 coding sequence is TGTGCCAGCAGTGTAGTCAGAACCTCCTACAATGAGCAGTTCTTC. Amino acids: CASSVVRTSYNEQFF.

The rearrangement uses TRBV20-1 and TRBJ1-5, with TRBD1 matching 9 bases. Germline V gives CDR1 DFQATT, CDR2 SNEGSKA (reference sequence). J gave up 4 bases and V 4 bases, and 8 bases lay outside the gene matches. The CDR3 is made up of 15 amino acids. Here the CDR3 reads CSATLQGAGNQPQHF. The CDR3 coding sequence is TGCAGTGCTACTTTACAGGGGGCTGGGAATCAGCCCCAGCATTTT.

This clonotype has ten or more counts. The gene calls are TRBV6-2 or TRBV6-3 and TRBJ2-5, with D tentatively TRBD2 (5 bases). Germline V CDR1 and CDR2: MNHEY, SVGEGT. With 6 bases removed from V and 5 bases from J, the gap between germline ends came to 13 bases. This CDR3 is built from 13 residues. The CDR3 here is CASRLGGWETQYF. The CDR3 nucleotides read TGTGCCAGCAGACTAGGAGGTTGGGAGACCCAGTACTTC.

This clonotype was counted between two and nine times. This rearrangement joins TRBV20-1 to TRBJ2-3, with D tentatively TRBD1 or TRBD2 (5 bases each). V gave up 3 bases and J gave up 1 base, with 14 bases separating them. This CDR3 spans 15 amino acids. Looked up from germline, CDR1 is DFQATT and CDR2 is SNEGSKA (reference sequence). CDR3 nucleotides: TGCAGTGCTAGTGATGGGGGTTCGGGCACAGATACGCAGTATTTT. Translated, it gives CSASDGGSGTDTQYF.

This clonotype was found many times. J is TRBJ1-5 and V is TRBV3-1; 8 positions match TRBD1. The CDR3 contains 18 residues. Germline assignment: CDR1 LGHDT and CDR2 YNNKEL (reference sequence). The V gene end was trimmed by 1 base and the J gene end by 2 bases; junction bases not matched to a gene: 10. Here the CDR3 reads CASSQGALRGQGNQPQHF. In DNA, the CDR3 is TGTGCCAGCAGCCAAGGAGCTCTCAGGGGACAGGGCAATCAGCCCCAGCATTTT. Filled out from reference TRBV3-1 and TRBJ1-5, the complete variable domain reads DTAVSQTPKYLVTQMGNDKSIKCEQNLGHDTMYWYKQDSKKFLKIMFSYNNKELIINETVPNRFSPKSPDKAHLNLHINSLELGDSAVYFCASSQGALRGQGNQPQHFGDGTRLSIL.

Worth noting for this clonotype: A single base separates this from a much larger clone, so it may be a read error. A read error is likely, as this CDR3 ends without the conserved phenylalanine or tryptophan. The rearrangement links TRBV20-1 to TRBJ2-1, with 13 bases matching TRBD2. V was pared by 5 bases and J by 4 bases, with 11 bases of the junction left unmatched. Germline V lookup: CDR1 DFQATT, CDR2 SNEGSKA (reference sequence). The CDR3 totals 17 residues. The CDR3 sequence: CSASTRTSGRWYNEQFS. CDR3 coding DNA: TGCAGTGCTTCTACTCGGACTAGCGGGAGATGGTACAATGAGCAGTTCTCC.

This clonotype appeared many times. The chain carries TRBV18 and TRBJ2-7; possibly TRBD1 for D (6 bases). The V gene lost 3 bases and the J gene lost 2 bases, with 11 bases spanning the gap. The CDR3 consists of 14 residues. Germline V gene data show CDR1 as KGHSH and CDR2 as LQKENI. CDR3 protein: CASSPIRDTYEQYF. CDR3 in DNA: TGTGCCAGCTCACCCATCCGGGACACCTACGAGCAGTACTTC.

Ten or more counts support this clonotype. This sequence joins TRBV7-8 and TRBJ2-2, with D unresolved. The germline gives CDR1 SGHVS, CDR2 FQNEAQ. The CDR3 loop spans 12 amino acids. Trimming removed 8 bases at V and 4 bases at J, with 8 bases between. CDR3 amino acids: CASAVATGELFF. The CDR3 nucleotides are TGTGCCAGCGCGGTGGCCACCGGGGAGCTGTTTTTT. Full variable domain (outside the CDR3, taken from reference TRBV7-8 and TRBJ2-2): GAGVSQSPRYKVAKRGQDVALRCDPISGHVSLFWYQQALGQGPEFLTYFQNEAQLDKSGLPSDRFFAERPEGSVSTLKIQRTQQEDSAVYLCASAVATGELFFGEGSRLTVL.

This rearrangement joins TRBV10-3 to TRBJ1-1; D uncertain. V lost 4 bases, J lost 2 bases, and 8 bases lay in between. The CDR3 length is 13 residues. CDR1 is ENHRY, CDR2 SYGVKD, per germline. This CDR3 is CAISVEINTEAFF. The DNA for the CDR3 is TGTGCCATCAGTGTTGAGATCAACACTGAAGCTTTCTTT.

This clonotype appeared many times. The chain has TRBV6-1 and TRBJ2-7; possible D gene TRBD1, 5 bases. V was cut by 3 bases and J by 3 bases, with 18 bases left in between. The CDR3 consists of 16 residues. Germline V gene data show CDR1 as MNHNS and CDR2 as SASEGT. CDR3 sequence: CASSERPRHRLYEQYF. CDR3 DNA: TGTGCCAGCAGTGAGCGCCCCCGACACAGGCTCTACGAGCAGTACTTC.

The table lists this clonotype with a few counts. The rearrangement links TRBV24-1 to TRBJ2-3; D unclear. Between the trimmed V and J ends, which lost 9 bases and 2 bases, there was a span of 17 bases. Germline V CDR1 and CDR2: KGHDR, SFDVKD. The CDR3 has 15 residues. The CDR3, as DNA: TGTGCCACCTCGACGGAGACTCCTCACACAGATACGCAGTATTTT. Translation gives CATSTETPHTDTQYF.

The V and J genes are TRBV28 and TRBJ2-2, with D unclear. Germline V gene lookup returns CDR1 MDHEN and CDR2 SYDVKM. Trimming removed 6 bases from V and 2 bases from J, with 13 bases in between. The CDR3 covers 15 residues. CDR3 in DNA: TGTGCCAGCAGCCCCCGACATTTTAACACCGGGGAGCTGTTTTTT. It yields the protein CASSPRHFNTGELFF.

This clonotype was detected a few times. The chain recombines TRBV6-1 with TRBJ2-1; tentatively, D is TRBD2 (5 bases). Germline CDR1 is MNHNS and CDR2 is SASEGT. The CDR3 is 13 amino acids. Between the trimmed V and J ends, which lost 8 bases and 9 bases, there was a span of 17 bases. This CDR3 reads CASRDVNGGEQFF. Written as DNA, the CDR3 is TGTGCCAGCCGGGATGTGAACGGCGGTGAGCAGTTCTTC.

This clonotype occurred a few times. This rearrangement joins TRBV29-1 to TRBJ2-3; D is perhaps TRBD1 (5 bases). The germline V gene encodes CDR1 SQVTM and CDR2 ANQGSEA. There are 12 residues in the CDR3. V was cut by 4 bases and J by 4 bases, with 9 bases left in between. The CDR3 protein is CSVAREADTQYF. For the CDR3, the DNA is TGCAGCGTTGCCAGGGAAGCAGATACGCAGTATTTT.

This clonotype was seen only a few times. A much more abundant neighbour one base away suggests this may be a read error. J is TRBJ2-7 and V is TRBV29-1, with 8 bases fitting TRBD1. The germline V gene has CDR1 SQVTM and CDR2 ANQGSEA. The CDR3 contains 16 residues. V lost 0 bases to trimming and J lost 2 bases; unmatched junction nucleotides: 9. The CDR3 DNA reads as TGCAGCGTTGAAGACGGCAGACAGGGGACCGCCTACGAGCAGTACTTC. Translation gives CSVEDGRQGTAYEQYF.

V and J are TRBV5-6 and TRBJ1-3; D gene ambiguous. V lost 2 bases to trimming and J lost 3 bases, with 3 bases between them. Germline values: CDR1 SGHDT, CDR2 YYEEEE. CDR3 length: 12 amino acids. The CDR3 DNA sequence: TGTGCCAGCAGCTTCGGTGGAAACACCATATATTTT. Translation: CASSFGGNTIYF.

The table lists this clonotype with many counts. The rearrangement joins TRBV24-1 to TRBJ2-5, with 10 nucleotides matching TRBD1. This CDR3 has 16 residues. With 4 bases clipped from V and 2 bases from J, the junction kept 6 bases outside the gene matches. Germline assignment: CDR1 KGHDR and CDR2 SFDVKD. As DNA, the CDR3 is TGTGCCACCAGTGACCGGGGGACAGGGGATCAAGAGACCCAGTACTTC. Translating it yields CATSDRGTGDQETQYF.

This clonotype appeared a few times. The V and J genes are TRBV5-1 and TRBJ1-1; 8 nucleotides match TRBD1. The CDR3 extends over 15 amino acids. V lost 2 bases, J lost 2 bases, and 5 bases stayed unmatched. Germline CDR1 is SGHRS and CDR2 is YFSETQ. The CDR3 sequence: CASSFRGTGNTEAFF. The DNA for the CDR3 is TGCGCCAGCAGCTTTCGGGGGACAGGAAACACTGAAGCTTTCTTT.

There are many counts of this clonotype. The rearrangement uses TRBV5-5 and TRBJ2-3; D gene ambiguous. Per the germline V gene, CDR1 is SGHKS and CDR2 is YYEKEE (reference sequence). Trimming removed 3 bases from V and 0 bases from J, with 14 bases in between. The CDR3 runs to 16 residues. The CDR3 loop reads CASSSSSRTSTDTQYF. The CDR3 bases are TGTGCCAGCAGCTCCTCCAGCCGAACTAGCACAGATACGCAGTATTTT.

This clonotype was counted ten times or more. The chain couples TRBV5-1 to TRBJ1-1, with D hard to call. Germline V lookup: CDR1 SGHRS, CDR2 YFSETQ. V was clipped by 4 bases and J by 7 bases, with 14 bases between them. This CDR3 contains 13 residues. The CDR3 nucleotides are TGCGCCAGCAGCCCCCCCGGTGGGTTTGAAGCTTTCTTT. It codes for CASSPPGGFEAFF.